Following are 4 T cell receptor beta chains from one sample sequenced in a study of breast tumors, draining lymph nodes, adjacent tissues. TCRdb called the multiplex PCR reads again in MiXCR, with one record for every CDR3 protein. The sample has around 140,000 distinct CDR3 sequences; 20% to 25% are singletons. Breast cancer patients provided tissue from their axillary draining lymph nodes. Sequencing was performed on axillary lymph node tissue. These receptors originate from a female donor with breast cancer. Some clones in this sample may be carry-over from other donors' samples.

On this clonotype: This could be a read error, since a much larger clone is one nucleotide away. V usage is TRBV6-5 and J usage is TRBJ2-7; D possibly corresponds to TRBD2 (6 bases). The CDR3 has 14 amino acids. V was pared by 4 bases and J by 3 bases, with 13 bases between. The germline CDR1 and CDR2 sequences are MNHEY and SVGAGI. The CDR3 DNA is TGTGCCAGCAGTTCGGGACTTCAATTCTACGAGCAGTACTTC. Its protein is CASSSGLQFYEQYF.

This clonotype has at least ten counts. This chain links TRBV6-5 with TRBJ2-5; 7 bases align to TRBD1. Losses at the gene ends were 8 bases for V and 7 bases for J; bases not matched to a gene: 16. Germline CDR1 is MNHEY and CDR2 is SVGAGI. CDR3 length equals 15 residues. Here the CDR3 reads CASRRPGGDPGTQYF. In nucleotides, the CDR3 is TGTGCCAGCCGGAGACCAGGGGGAGACCCTGGGACCCAGTACTTC.

The table lists this clonotype with many counts. The chain recombines TRBV10-3 with TRBJ2-2; D perhaps matches TRBD2 (5 bases). V lost 11 bases, J lost 4 bases, and 8 bases lay in between. Germline loops: CDR1 ENHRY, CDR2 SYGVKD. The CDR3 is made up of 11 amino acids. DNA for the CDR3: TGTGCCTCAGGAGGCACCGGGGAGCTGTTTTTT. It specifies CASGGTGELFF.

This clonotype was observed many times. Lacking the conserved final phenylalanine or tryptophan, this CDR3 likely reflects a read error. It is unclear where the CDR3 begins or ends on the DNA, so no DNA is shown, and the CDR3 is as TCRdb lists it. This chain connects TRBV6-6 to TRBJ2-7; TRBD1 reflects the table's D call only, with no check against the DNA. Germline CDR1 reads MNHNY; CDR2 reads SVGAGI (reference sequence). The CDR3 adds up to 12 amino acids, both ends counted. CDR3: CASRGGGDESEI.